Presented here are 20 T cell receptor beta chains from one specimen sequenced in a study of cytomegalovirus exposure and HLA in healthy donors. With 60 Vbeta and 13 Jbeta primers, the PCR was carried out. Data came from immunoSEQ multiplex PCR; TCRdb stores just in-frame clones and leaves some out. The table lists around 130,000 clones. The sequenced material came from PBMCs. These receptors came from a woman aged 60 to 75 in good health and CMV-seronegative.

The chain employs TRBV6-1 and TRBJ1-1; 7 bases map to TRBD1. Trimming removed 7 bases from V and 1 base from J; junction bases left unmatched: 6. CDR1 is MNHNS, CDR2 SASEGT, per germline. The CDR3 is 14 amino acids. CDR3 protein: CASKTRGANTEAFF. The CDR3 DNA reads TGTGCCAGCAAAACCAGGGGGGCGAACACTGAAGCTTTCTTT.

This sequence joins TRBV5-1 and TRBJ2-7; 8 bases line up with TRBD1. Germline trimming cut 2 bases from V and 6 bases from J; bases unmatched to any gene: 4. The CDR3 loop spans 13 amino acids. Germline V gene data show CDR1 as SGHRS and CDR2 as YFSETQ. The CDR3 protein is CASSLVQGGEQYF. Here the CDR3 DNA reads TGCGCCAGCAGCTTAGTACAGGGGGGCGAGCAGTACTTC. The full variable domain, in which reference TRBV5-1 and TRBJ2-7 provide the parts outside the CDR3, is KAGVTQTPRYLIKTRGQQVTLSCSPISGHRSVSWYQQTPGQGLQFLFEYFSETQRNKGNFPGRFSGRQFSNSRSEMNVSTLELGDSALYLCASSLVQGGEQYFGPGTRLTVT.

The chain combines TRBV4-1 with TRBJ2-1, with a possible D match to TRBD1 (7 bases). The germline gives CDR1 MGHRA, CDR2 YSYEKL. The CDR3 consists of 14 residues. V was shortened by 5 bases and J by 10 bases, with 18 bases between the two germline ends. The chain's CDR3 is CASSVSRGAGEQFF. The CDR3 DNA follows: TGCGCCAGCAGCGTAAGCAGGGGGGCCGGGGAGCAGTTCTTC.

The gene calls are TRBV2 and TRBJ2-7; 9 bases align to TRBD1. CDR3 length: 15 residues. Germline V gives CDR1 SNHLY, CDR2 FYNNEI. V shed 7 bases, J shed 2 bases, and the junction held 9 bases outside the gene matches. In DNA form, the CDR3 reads TGTGCCAGCACCGGACAGGGGACTACCGCCTACGAGCAGTACTTC. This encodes CASTGQGTTAYEQYF. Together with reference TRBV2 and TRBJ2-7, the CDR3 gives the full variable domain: EPEVTQTPSHQVTQMGQEVILRCVPISNHLYFYWYRQILGQKVEFLVSFYNNEISEKSEIFDDQFSVERPDGSNFTLKIRSTKLEDSAMYFCASTGQGTTAYEQYFGPGTRLTVT.

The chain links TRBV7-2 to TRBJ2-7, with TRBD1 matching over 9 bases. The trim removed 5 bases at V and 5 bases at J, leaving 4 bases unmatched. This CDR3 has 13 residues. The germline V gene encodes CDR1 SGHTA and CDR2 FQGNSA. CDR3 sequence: CASSPGDRDEQYF. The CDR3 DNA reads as TGTGCCAGCAGCCCCGGGGACAGGGACGAGCAGTACTTC.

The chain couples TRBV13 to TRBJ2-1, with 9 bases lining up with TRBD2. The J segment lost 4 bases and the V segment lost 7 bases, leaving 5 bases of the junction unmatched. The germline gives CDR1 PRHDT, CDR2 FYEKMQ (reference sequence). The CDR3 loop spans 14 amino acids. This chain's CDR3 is CASTERGVYNEQFF. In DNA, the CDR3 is TGTGCCAGCACGGAGCGGGGGGTATACAATGAGCAGTTCTTC.

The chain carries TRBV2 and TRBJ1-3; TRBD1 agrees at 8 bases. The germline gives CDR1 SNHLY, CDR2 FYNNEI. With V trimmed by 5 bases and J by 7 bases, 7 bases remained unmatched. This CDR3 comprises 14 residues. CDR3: CASSPDRGRNTIYF. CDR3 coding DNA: TGTGCCAGCAGTCCCGACAGGGGCCGGAACACCATATATTTT.

This CDR3 is CASSSPPASGVHQETQYF. Written as DNA, the CDR3 is TGTGCCAGCAGCTCCCCTCCGGCTAGCGGGGTGCACCAAGAGACCCAGTACTTC. This sequence joins TRBV7-9 and TRBJ2-5; TRBD2 matches at 9 bases. The CDR3 is 18 amino acids. Germline CDR1 and CDR2: SEHNR and FQNEAQ (reference sequence). The V and J ends lost 4 bases and 0 bases, in that order; junction bases with no gene match: 12.

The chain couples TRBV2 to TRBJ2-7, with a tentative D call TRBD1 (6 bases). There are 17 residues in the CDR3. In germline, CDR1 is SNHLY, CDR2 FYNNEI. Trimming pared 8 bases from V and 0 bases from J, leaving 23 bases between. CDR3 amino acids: CASRKTETGHHSYEQYF. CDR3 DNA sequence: TGTGCCAGCCGAAAGACAGAGACGGGACACCACTCCTACGAGCAGTACTTC.

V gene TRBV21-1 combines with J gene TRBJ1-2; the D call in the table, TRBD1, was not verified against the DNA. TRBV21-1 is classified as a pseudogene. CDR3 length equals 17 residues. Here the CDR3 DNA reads TGTGCCAGCAGCAGCCCATGCTTCCCGGGACAGAGCTATGGCTACACCTTC. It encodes CASSSPCFPGQSYGYTF.

The DNA for the CDR3 is TGTGCCAGCAGCTTGGCGGGGGCCACGGGGAGGGGTGAAGCTTTCTTT. This translates into CASSLAGATGRGEAFF. The chain recombines TRBV5-6 with TRBJ1-1; tentatively, D is TRBD1 (6 bases). Germline V gene data show CDR1 as SGHDT and CDR2 as YYEEEE. Trimming cost V 0 bases and J 7 bases, with 19 bases left between them. CDR3 length equals 16 residues.

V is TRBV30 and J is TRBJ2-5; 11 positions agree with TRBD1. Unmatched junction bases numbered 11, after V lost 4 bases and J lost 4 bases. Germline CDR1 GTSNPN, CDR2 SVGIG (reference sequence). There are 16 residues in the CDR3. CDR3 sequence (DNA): TGTGCCTGGAAAGGGGCCGGGACAGGGGGTGGAGAGACCCAGTACTTC. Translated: CAWKGAGTGGGETQYF. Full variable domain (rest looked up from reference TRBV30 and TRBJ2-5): SQTIHQWPATLVQPVGSPLSLECTVEGTSNPNLYWYRQAAGRGLQLLFYSVGIGQISSEVPQNLSASRPQDRQFILSSKKLLLSDSGFYLCAWKGAGTGGGETQYFGPGTRLLVL.

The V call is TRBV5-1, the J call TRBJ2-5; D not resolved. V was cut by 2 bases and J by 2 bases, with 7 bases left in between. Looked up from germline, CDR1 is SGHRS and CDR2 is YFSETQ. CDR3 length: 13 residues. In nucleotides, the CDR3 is TGCGCCAGCAGCTTAACACTACAAGAGACCCAGTACTTC. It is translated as CASSLTLQETQYF. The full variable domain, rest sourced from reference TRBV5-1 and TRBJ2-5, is KAGVTQTPRYLIKTRGQQVTLSCSPISGHRSVSWYQQTPGQGLQFLFEYFSETQRNKGNFPGRFSGRQFSNSRSEMNVSTLELGDSALYLCASSLTLQETQYFGPGTRLLVL.

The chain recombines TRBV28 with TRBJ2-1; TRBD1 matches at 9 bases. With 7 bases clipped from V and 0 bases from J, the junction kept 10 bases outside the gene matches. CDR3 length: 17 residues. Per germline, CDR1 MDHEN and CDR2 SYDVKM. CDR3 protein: CASTPGDRVSSYNEQFF. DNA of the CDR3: TGTGCCAGCACCCCGGGGGACAGGGTGAGCTCCTACAATGAGCAGTTCTTC.

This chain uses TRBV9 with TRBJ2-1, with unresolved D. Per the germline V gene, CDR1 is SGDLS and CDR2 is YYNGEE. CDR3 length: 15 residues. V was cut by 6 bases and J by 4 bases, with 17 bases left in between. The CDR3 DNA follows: TGTGCCAGCAACAAGCGATCCGACGGTTACAATGAGCAGTTCTTC. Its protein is CASNKRSDGYNEQFF. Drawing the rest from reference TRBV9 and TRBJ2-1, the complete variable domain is DSGVTQTPKHLITATGQRVTLRCSPRSGDLSVYWYQQSLDQGLQFLIQYYNGEERAKGNILERFSAQQFPDLHSELNLSSLELGDSALYFCASNKRSDGYNEQFFGPGTRLTVL.

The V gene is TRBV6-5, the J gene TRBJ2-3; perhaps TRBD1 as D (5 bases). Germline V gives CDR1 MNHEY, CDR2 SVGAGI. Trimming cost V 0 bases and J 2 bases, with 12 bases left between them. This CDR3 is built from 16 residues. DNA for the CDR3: TGTGCCAGCAGTTACTCCACAGGCGACATCACAGATACGCAGTATTTT. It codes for CASSYSTGDITDTQYF.

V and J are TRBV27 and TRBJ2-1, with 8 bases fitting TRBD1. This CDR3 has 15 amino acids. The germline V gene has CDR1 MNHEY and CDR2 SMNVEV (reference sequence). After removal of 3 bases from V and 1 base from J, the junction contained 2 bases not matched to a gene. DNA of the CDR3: TGTGCCAGCAGTTTTCGACAGGGGTCCTACAATGAGCAGTTCTTC. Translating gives CASSFRQGSYNEQFF.

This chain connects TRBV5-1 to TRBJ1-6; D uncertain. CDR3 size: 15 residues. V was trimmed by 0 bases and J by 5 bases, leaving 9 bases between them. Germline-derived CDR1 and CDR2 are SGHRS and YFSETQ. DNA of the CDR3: TGCGCCAGCAGCTTGGTCGCCAGTGATAATTCACCCCTCCACTTT. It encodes CASSLVASDNSPLHF.

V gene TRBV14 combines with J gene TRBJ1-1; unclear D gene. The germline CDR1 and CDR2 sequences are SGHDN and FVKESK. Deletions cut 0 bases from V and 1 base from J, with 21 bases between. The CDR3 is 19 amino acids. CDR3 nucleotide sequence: TGTGCCAGCAGCCAAGAGTGGCCCGAAAACGCCCCGAAGAACACTGAAGCTTTCTTT. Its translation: CASSQEWPENAPKNTEAFF.

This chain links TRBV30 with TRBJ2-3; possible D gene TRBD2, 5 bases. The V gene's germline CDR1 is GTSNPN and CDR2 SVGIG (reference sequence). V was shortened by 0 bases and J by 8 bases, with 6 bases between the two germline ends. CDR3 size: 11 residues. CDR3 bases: TGTGCCTGGAGTGTACTAGGTACGCAGTATTTT. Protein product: CAWSVLGTQYF.